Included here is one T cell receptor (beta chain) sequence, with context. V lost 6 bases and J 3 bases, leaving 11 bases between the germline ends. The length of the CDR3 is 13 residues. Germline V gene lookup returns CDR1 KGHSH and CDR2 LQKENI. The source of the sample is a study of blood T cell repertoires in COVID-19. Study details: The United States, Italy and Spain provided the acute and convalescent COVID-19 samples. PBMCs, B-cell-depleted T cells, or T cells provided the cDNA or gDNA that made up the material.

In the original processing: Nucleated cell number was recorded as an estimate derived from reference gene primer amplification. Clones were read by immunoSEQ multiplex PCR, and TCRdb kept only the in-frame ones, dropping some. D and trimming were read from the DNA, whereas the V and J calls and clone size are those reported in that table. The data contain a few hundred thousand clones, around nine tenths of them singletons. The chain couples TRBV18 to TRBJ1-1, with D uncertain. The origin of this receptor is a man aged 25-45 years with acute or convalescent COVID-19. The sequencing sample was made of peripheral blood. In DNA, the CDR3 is TGTGCCAGCTCCAAAATTCGGGACACTGAAGCTTTCTTT. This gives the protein CASSKIRDTEAFF.